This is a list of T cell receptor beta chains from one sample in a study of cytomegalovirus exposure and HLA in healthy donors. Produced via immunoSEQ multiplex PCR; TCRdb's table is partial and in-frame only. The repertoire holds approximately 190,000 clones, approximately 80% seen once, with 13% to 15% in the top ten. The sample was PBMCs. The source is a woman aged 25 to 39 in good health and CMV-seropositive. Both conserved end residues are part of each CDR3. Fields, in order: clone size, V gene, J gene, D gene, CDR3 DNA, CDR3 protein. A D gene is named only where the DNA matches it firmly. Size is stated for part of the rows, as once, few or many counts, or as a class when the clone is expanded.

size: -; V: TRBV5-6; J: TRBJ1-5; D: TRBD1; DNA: TGTGCCAGCAGCCTGACAGGGAGCAATCAGCCCCAGCATTTT; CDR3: CASSLTGSNQPQHF
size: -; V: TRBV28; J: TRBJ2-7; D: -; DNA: TGTGCCAGCTCGAAAGGGACTGGGTACGAGCAGTACTTC; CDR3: CASSKGTGYEQYF
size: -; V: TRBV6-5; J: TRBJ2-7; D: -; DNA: TGTGCCAGCAGAAACAGGGTAAACGAGCAGTACTTC; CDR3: CASRNRVNEQYF
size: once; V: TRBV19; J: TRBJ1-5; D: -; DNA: TGTGCCAGTAGCCCGAGGGGGAGGGGAAGCAATCAGCCCCAGCATTTT; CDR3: CASSPRGRGSNQPQHF
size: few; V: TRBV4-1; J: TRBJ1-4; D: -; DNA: TGCGCCAGCAGCCTTCAGCCCGTGGCGGAGGAAAAACTGTTTTTT; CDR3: CASSLQPVAEEKLFF
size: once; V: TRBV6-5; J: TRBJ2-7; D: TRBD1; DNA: TGTGCCAGCAGTTACTCTGATGGGACAGCCGGCGAGCAGTACTTC; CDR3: CASSYSDGTAGEQYF
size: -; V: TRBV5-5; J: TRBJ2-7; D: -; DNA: TGTGCCAGCAGCTTGATGCCAGGGATAGGGTACGAGCAGTACTTC; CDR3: CASSLMPGIGYEQYF
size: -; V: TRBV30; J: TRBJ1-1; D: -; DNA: TGTGCCTGGGGCCGCGGGGTAACTGAAGCTTTCTTT; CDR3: CAWGRGVTEAFF
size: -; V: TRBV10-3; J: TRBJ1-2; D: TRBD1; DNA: TGTGCCATCAGTGAGGACAGGGAGGAAGGCTACACCTTC; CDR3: CAISEDREEGYTF
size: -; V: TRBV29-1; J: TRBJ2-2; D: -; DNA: TGCAGCGTGGTCTTGGGCCAGGGAAACACCGGGGAGCTGTTTTTT; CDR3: CSVVLGQGNTGELFF
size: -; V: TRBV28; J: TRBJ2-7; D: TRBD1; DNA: TGTGCCAGCAGTTCTCCGGGACAGGGTATGTCTAAGTACTTC; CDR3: CASSSPGQGMSKYF
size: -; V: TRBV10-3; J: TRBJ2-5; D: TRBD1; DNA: TGTGCCATACGTGGGTCAGGGGGCGCGGAGACCCAGTACTTC; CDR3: CAIRGSGGAETQYF